The clone carrying this T cell receptor beta chain showed up just a few times. Its antigen is undetermined. This CDR3 is 12 amino acids long. Germline loops: CDR1 MGHDK, CDR2 SYGVNS. With 6 bases removed from V and 6 bases from J, the gap between germline ends came to 12 bases. Every sequencing run gave over 180 million TCR-beta sequences, taken from 15-18 subjects. Using its own MiXCR run on the 5' RACE reads, TCRdb lists one record per CDR3 protein. The table shows tens of thousands of distinct CDR3 sequences, with about 4.3% occurring only once. The data were obtained in a study of neurological immune-mediated disorders. At the level of the study: There were about 35 multiple sclerosis patients; some 31 were relapsing-remitting and 3 were secondary progressive. Study-level results: The multiple sclerosis repertoire cluster was not associated with any clinical or MRI feature.

Time point specified: longitudinal time-point 3. 2 million unsorted PBMCs were stored in RNAlater at -80 °C before RNA extraction. This TCR came from an older woman with multiple sclerosis. V usage is TRBV25-1 and J usage is TRBJ2-7, with D perhaps TRBD1 (5 bases). The sequencing sample was made of PBMCs. The CDR3 region is CASRGVYGEQYF. The CDR3 nucleotides read TGTGCCAGCAGAGGGGTGTACGGCGAGCAGTACTTC.